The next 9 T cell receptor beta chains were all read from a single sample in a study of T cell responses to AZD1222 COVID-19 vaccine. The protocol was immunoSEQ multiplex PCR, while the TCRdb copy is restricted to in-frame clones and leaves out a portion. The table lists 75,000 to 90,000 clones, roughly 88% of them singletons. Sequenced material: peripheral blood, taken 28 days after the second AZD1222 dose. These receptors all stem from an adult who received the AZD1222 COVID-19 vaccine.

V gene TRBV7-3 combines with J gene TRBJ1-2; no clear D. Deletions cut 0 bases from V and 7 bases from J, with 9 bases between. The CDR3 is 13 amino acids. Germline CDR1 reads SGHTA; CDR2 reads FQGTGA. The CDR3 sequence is CASSLTEGFGYTF. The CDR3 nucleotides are TGTGCCAGCAGCTTAACGGAAGGTTTTGGCTACACCTTC. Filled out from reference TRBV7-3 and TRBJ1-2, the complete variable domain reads GAGVSQTPSNKVTEKGKYVELRCDPISGHTALYWYRQSLGQGPEFLIYFQGTGAADDSGLPNDRFFAVRPEGSVSTLKIQRTERGDSAVYLCASSLTEGFGYTFGSGTRLTVV.

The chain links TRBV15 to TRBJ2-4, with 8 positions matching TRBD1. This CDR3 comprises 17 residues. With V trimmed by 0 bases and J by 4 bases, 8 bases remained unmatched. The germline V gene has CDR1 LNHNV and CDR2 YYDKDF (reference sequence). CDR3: CATSRDLQGAKKNIQYF. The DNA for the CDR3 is TGTGCCACCAGCAGAGATCTGCAGGGGGCTAAGAAAAACATTCAGTACTTC.

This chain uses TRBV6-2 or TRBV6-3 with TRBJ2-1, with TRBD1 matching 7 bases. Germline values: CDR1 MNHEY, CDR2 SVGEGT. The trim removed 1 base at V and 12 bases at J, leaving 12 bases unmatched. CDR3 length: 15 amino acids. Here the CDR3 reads CASSYFELDRSSQFF. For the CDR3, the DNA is TGTGCCAGCAGTTACTTCGAGCTGGACAGGTCCTCGCAGTTCTTC.

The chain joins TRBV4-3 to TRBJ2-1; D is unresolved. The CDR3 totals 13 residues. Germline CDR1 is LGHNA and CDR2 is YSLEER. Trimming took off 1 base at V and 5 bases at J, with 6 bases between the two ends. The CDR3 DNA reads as TGCGCCAGCAGCCAAGTTGAGGACAATGAGCAGTTCTTC. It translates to CASSQVEDNEQFF.

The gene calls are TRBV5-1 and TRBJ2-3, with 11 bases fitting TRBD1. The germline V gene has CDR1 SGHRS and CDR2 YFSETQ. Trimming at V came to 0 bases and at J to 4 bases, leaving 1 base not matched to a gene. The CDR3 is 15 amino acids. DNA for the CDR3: TGCGCCAGCAGCTTGGAGGGACAGGGGGCAGATACGCAGTATTTT. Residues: CASSLEGQGADTQYF.

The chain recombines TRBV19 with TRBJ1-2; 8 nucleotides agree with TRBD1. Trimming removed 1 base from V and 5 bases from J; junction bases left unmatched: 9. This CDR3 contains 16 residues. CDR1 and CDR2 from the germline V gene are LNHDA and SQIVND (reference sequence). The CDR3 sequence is CASSIGQQGGGYGYTF. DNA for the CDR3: TGTGCCAGTAGTATAGGCCAACAGGGGGGAGGATATGGCTACACCTTC.

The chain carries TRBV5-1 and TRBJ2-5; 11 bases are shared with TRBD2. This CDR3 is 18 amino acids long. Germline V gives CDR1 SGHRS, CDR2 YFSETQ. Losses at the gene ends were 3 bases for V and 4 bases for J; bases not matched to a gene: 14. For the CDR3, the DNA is TGCGCCAGCAGCTCCCTGGGGCTAGCGGGAGGAGGGGGAGAGACCCAGTACTTC. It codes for CASSSLGLAGGGGETQYF. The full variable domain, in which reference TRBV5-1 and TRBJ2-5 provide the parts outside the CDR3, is KAGVTQTPRYLIKTRGQQVTLSCSPISGHRSVSWYQQTPGQGLQFLFEYFSETQRNKGNFPGRFSGRQFSNSRSEMNVSTLELGDSALYLCASSSLGLAGGGGETQYFGPGTRLLVL.

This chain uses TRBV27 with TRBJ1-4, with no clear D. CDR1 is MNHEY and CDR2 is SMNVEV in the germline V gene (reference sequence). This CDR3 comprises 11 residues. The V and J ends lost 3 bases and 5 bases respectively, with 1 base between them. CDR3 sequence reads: CASSFNEKLFF. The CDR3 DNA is TGTGCCAGCAGTTTCAATGAAAAACTGTTTTTT. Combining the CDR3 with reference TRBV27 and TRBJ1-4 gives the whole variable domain EAQVTQNPRYLITVTGKKLTVTCSQNMNHEYMSWYRQDPGLGLRQIYYSMNVEVTDKGDVPEGYKVSRKEKRNFPLILESPSPNQTSLYFCASSFNEKLFFGSGTQLSVL.

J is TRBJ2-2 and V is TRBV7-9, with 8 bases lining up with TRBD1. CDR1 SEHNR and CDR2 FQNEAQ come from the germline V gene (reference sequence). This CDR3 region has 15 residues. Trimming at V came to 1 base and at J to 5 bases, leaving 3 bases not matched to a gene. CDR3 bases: TGTGCCAGCAGCTTAGTCACAGGGGGTACCGGGGAGCTGTTTTTT. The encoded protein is CASSLVTGGTGELFF.